This entry lists 4 T cell receptor beta chains sequenced from one sample in a study of post-analysis software for immune sequencing data. Whole-study results and caveats: Included in a set of a few TRBV segments more frequent in patients than controls were TRBV5-6, TRBV5-1 and TRBV20-1.

TCR beta cDNA libraries included unique molecular identifiers. TCRdb reanalysed the PCR reads using MiXCR and keeps one entry per CDR3 protein. Among roughly 430,000 distinct CDR3 sequences listed, over 30% were seen once. The antigens these receptors bind are not known. Source material: blood. The receptor set was obtained from a girl under 10 years old with multiple sclerosis.

This chain uses TRBV20-1 with TRBJ2-5, with TRBD1 identical over 8 bases. Germline V CDR1 and CDR2: DFQATT, SNEGSKA (reference sequence). CDR3 length: 14 amino acids. Trimming removed 3 bases from V and 7 bases from J; junction bases left unmatched: 10. CDR3: CSARSFRGRWTQYF. The CDR3, as DNA: TGCAGTGCTAGGTCTTTCAGGGGGCGGTGGACCCAGTACTTC.

The gene calls are TRBV20-1 and TRBJ1-2; no definite D call. Trimming left V 3 bases short and J 8 bases short, with 13 bases between. Germline V CDR1 and CDR2: DFQATT, SNEGSKA (reference sequence). The CDR3 is 12 amino acids. The CDR3 here is CSASYTAKGYTF. The DNA for the CDR3 is TGCAGTGCTAGTTATACAGCAAAAGGCTACACCTTC.

This clonotype has just a few counts. V usage is TRBV6-1 and J usage is TRBJ2-7, with 9 positions matching TRBD2. Germline assignment: CDR1 MNHNS and CDR2 SASEGT. The CDR3 has 17 amino acids. Unmatched junction bases numbered 15, after V lost 6 bases and J lost 3 bases. The CDR3 reads CASSRSLAGPTRYEQYF. DNA of the CDR3: TGTGCCAGCAGCAGAAGTCTAGCGGGACCCACCCGCTACGAGCAGTACTTC.

The CDR3 DNA follows: TGTGCCATGGGCCTAGCGGAGACCCAGTACTTC. As protein: CAMGLAETQYF. This chain joins TRBV15 and TRBJ2-5, with D possibly TRBD2 on 6 matching bases. The CDR3 consists of 11 residues. Germline V lookup: CDR1 LNHNV, CDR2 YYDKDF (reference sequence). The germline V and J ends were trimmed by 10 bases and 5 bases, with 11 bases remaining between them.